These 4 T cell receptor beta chains share one sample of origin, sequenced in a study of blood T cell repertoires in COVID-19. Using immunoSEQ multiplex PCR, the repertoire was profiled, and TCRdb retains in-frame clones only, with some absent. The table lists roughly 260,000 clones, 75% to 95% of them singletons. The sample was PBMCs or T cells enriched from blood (not recorded which). The receptors shown here come from a woman under 30 who had recovered from COVID-19.

The J gene is TRBJ2-7, the V gene TRBV12-5, with a possible D match to TRBD1 (6 bases). The CDR3 is made up of 13 amino acids. V lost 7 bases and J 7 bases, leaving 17 bases between the germline ends. Germline assignment: CDR1 LGHNT and CDR2 FRNRAP. Here the CDR3 reads CASAGTGFGEQYF. Here the CDR3 DNA reads TGTGCTAGTGCCGGAACAGGGTTTGGTGAGCAGTACTTC.

The chain employs TRBV19 and TRBJ2-2, with 10 bases lining up with TRBD1. Germline V gene data show CDR1 as LNHDA and CDR2 as SQIVND (reference sequence). The CDR3 has 14 amino acids. The junction had 1 base not matched to a gene; V was cut back by 4 bases and J by 5 bases. The CDR3 bases are TGTGCCAGTAGTACGGGACAGGGGACCGGGGAGCTGTTTTTT. Translating gives CASSTGQGTGELFF.

The chain carries TRBV14 and TRBJ2-7; 14 bases are a match to TRBD2. The CDR3 runs to 18 residues. V trimming: 0 bases; J trimming: 4 bases; junction bases outside the gene matches: 8. The germline CDR1 and CDR2 sequences are SGHDN and FVKESK. CDR3 protein: CASSQDPGLAGVKYEQYF. In nucleotides, the CDR3 is TGTGCCAGCAGCCAAGACCCGGGACTAGCGGGAGTTAAGTACGAGCAGTACTTC.

The chain uses TRBV27 and TRBJ2-7, with 10 bases aligning to TRBD2. The V gene end was trimmed by 5 bases and the J gene end by 1 base; junction bases not matched to a gene: 8. Germline V gene sequence: CDR1 MNHEY, CDR2 SMNVEV (reference sequence). This CDR3 has 16 amino acids. The DNA of the CDR3 is TGTGCCAGCAGTCCCAGACTAGCGGGTCGATCCTACGAGCAGTACTTC. It yields the protein CASSPRLAGRSYEQYF.